The T cell receptor beta chain under discussion was sequenced for a study of blood T cell repertoires in COVID-19. Overall study: Samples of COVID-19 (acute and convalescent) were obtained from the United States, Italy and Spain.

This CDR3 has 14 amino acids. The germline gives CDR1 SQVTM, CDR2 ANQGSEA. The V gene end was trimmed by 5 bases and the J gene end by 0 bases; junction bases not matched to a gene: 6. Repertoires were generated with immunoSEQ multiplex PCR, while TCRdb's copy carries only in-frame clones and drops some. The sample records 100,000 to 150,000 clones, 87% being singletons. This clone was detected only once. This chain connects TRBV29-1 to TRBJ2-7, with 8 bases aligning to TRBD1. The origin of this receptor is a man aged 45-65 years with active COVID-19. Sequencing was performed on peripheral blood. CDR3 sequence (DNA): TGCAGCGTTCTCGTGACAGGGGCCTCCTACGAGCAGTACTTC. It specifies CSVLVTGASYEQYF.